Below are 18 T cell receptor beta chains sequenced from a single sample in a study of CD4 T cells in relation to SARS-CoV-2 and coronaviruses. Assay used: immunoSEQ multiplex PCR; TCRdb lists only in-frame clones, some missing. The table lists some 19,000 clones, roughly 76% of them singletons. Before the COVID-19 pandemic, during about 2010-2018, CD4+ T cells were taken from unexposed donors. After about ten days of culture, CD4+ T cells were isolated. These TCRs' antigens remain unknown. The sequencing input was CD4+ T cells from PBMCs, cultured in vitro. These receptor sequences come from a human donor in good health.

This chain connects TRBV18 to TRBJ2-2; D is tentatively TRBD1 or TRBD2 (5 bases each). CDR1 is KGHSH, CDR2 LQKENI, per germline. With 5 bases removed from V and 1 base from J, the gap between germline ends came to 8 bases. CDR3 length: 14 residues. As DNA, the CDR3 is TGTGCCAGCTCAATGGGGGAGAACACCGGGGAGCTGTTTTTT. This gives the protein CASSMGENTGELFF. The entire variable domain, with the rest obtained from reference TRBV18 and TRBJ2-2, is as follows: NAGVMQNPRHLVRRRGQEARLRCSPMKGHSHVYWYRQLPEEGLKFMVYLQKENIIDESGMPKERFSAEFPKEGPSILRIQQVVRGDSAAYFCASSMGENTGELFFGEGSRLTVL.

This clone was counted a few times. The chain has TRBV19 and TRBJ2-2; 8 positions match TRBD2. The V segment lost 3 bases and the J segment 3 bases; nucleotides outside the gene matches: 6. The CDR3 runs 16 residues. The germline V gene has CDR1 LNHDA and CDR2 SQIVND (reference sequence). The CDR3 region has the DNA TGTGCCAGTAGTATGTGGAGCGGGAGTTACACCGGGGAGCTGTTTTTT. Protein sequence: CASSMWSGSYTGELFF.

A few counts support this clone. The chain is built from TRBV28 and TRBJ1-5; D might be TRBD1 (6 bases). V was clipped by 6 bases and J by 7 bases, with 16 bases between them. CDR3 length equals 14 residues. Germline V gene data show CDR1 as MDHEN and CDR2 as SYDVKM. The CDR3 DNA follows: TGTGCCAGCAGCCCGACAGGTAGGAACCAGCCCCAGCATTTT. Protein: CASSPTGRNQPQHF.

The genes are TRBV14 and TRBJ2-2; the D gene could be TRBD1 or TRBD2 (5 bases each). Germline V gives CDR1 SGHDN, CDR2 FVKESK. The CDR3 covers 14 residues. V lost 1 base and J lost 7, with 10 bases in between. For the CDR3, the DNA is TGTGCCAGCAGCCAAGTCACTGGGGGCGGGGAGCTGTTTTTT. Translated: CASSQVTGGGELFF.

V is TRBV6-5 and J is TRBJ1-1; D unresolved. In germline, CDR1 is MNHEY, CDR2 SVGAGI. Trimming stripped 4 bases from V and 1 base from J, with 10 bases between. The CDR3 has 14 residues. CDR3 DNA sequence: TGTGCCAGCAGTTCCGGGAGGAGGAACACTGAAGCTTTCTTT. The encoded protein is CASSSGRRNTEAFF.

This clone was seen once. This sequence joins TRBV7-6 and TRBJ1-4; D perhaps matches TRBD1 (5 bases). Deletions cut 5 bases from V and 3 bases from J, with 13 bases between. CDR3 size: 15 residues. Germline V CDR1 and CDR2: SGHVS, FNYEAQ. The DNA of the CDR3 is TGTGCCAGCAGCGCTTCAGGGCTTTCTAATGAAAAACTGTTTTTT. Translating gives CASSASGLSNEKLFF.

The rearrangement joins TRBV5-1 to TRBJ2-1; D perhaps matches TRBD1 (5 bases). Germline assignment: CDR1 SGHRS and CDR2 YFSETQ. Trimming cost V 4 bases and J 13 bases, with 18 bases left between them. The CDR3 sequence is 13 residues long. The CDR3 region is CASSPDTGSLQFF. CDR3 in DNA: TGCGCCAGCAGCCCTGACACAGGCTCCCTCCAGTTCTTC.

This clone appeared once. The V call is TRBV29-1, the J call TRBJ2-1, with a possible D match to TRBD2 (6 bases). The germline V gene has CDR1 SQVTM and CDR2 ANQGSEA. Trimming removed 6 bases at V and 2 bases at J, with 17 bases between. There are 15 residues in the CDR3. CDR3: CSVHFAGGPYNEQFF. The CDR3 bases are TGCAGCGTCCACTTCGCCGGGGGACCCTACAATGAGCAGTTCTTC.

This clone turned up a few times. The rearrangement joins TRBV25-1 to TRBJ1-2, with D perhaps matching TRBD1 (6 bases). The CDR3 is 17 amino acids. Germline V gene lookup returns CDR1 MGHDK and CDR2 SYGVNS. V was trimmed by 6 bases and J by 4 bases, leaving 24 bases between them. The DNA of the CDR3 is TGTGCCAGCAGCTGGGGGCAGCGGTCCCACTTGCGCTATGGCTACACCTTC. Protein sequence: CASSWGQRSHLRYGYTF.

This clone was recorded once. This chain uses TRBV2 with TRBJ2-1; D remains unclear. The CDR3 length is 13 residues. The germline V gene encodes CDR1 SNHLY and CDR2 FYNNEI. Trimming cost V 5 bases and J 4 bases, with 9 bases left between them. The CDR3 spells CASSRGEYNEQFF. The CDR3 coding sequence is TGTGCCAGCAGTCGAGGAGAGTACAATGAGCAGTTCTTC.

This chain uses TRBV15 with TRBJ1-3, with 9 positions matching TRBD1. Per the germline V gene, CDR1 is LNHNV and CDR2 is YYDKDF (reference sequence). This CDR3 comprises 19 residues. The ends lost 0 bases at V and 3 bases at J; junction bases unmatched: 12. The CDR3 bases are TGTGCCACCAGCAGAGATCGAGGAACACAGGGGGCGAGTGGAAACACCATATATTTT. This sequence encodes CATSRDRGTQGASGNTIYF.

V usage is TRBV10-1 and J usage is TRBJ2-2; D possibly uses TRBD1 or TRBD2 (5 bases each). Germline CDR1 is WNHNN and CDR2 is SYGVQD (reference sequence). With 0 bases removed from V and 4 bases from J, the gap between germline ends came to 12 bases. The CDR3 is 16 amino acids. The CDR3 loop reads CASSESPGTVTGELFF. CDR3 in DNA: TGCGCCAGCAGTGAGTCTCCCGGGACGGTCACCGGGGAGCTGTTTTTT.

The rearrangement uses TRBV19 and TRBJ1-2, with a tentative D call TRBD1 (5 bases). The V gene's germline CDR1 is LNHDA and CDR2 SQIVND (reference sequence). Deletions cut 4 bases from V and 2 bases from J, with 14 bases between. This CDR3 comprises 15 residues. The CDR3, as DNA: TGTGCCAGTAGTACGGGGGGTTCCAGCAACTATGGCTACACCTTC. Protein product: CASSTGGSSNYGYTF.

The V call is TRBV28, the J call TRBJ2-7; no firm D call. Germline V gives CDR1 MDHEN, CDR2 SYDVKM. The CDR3 is 14 amino acids. V gave up 3 bases and J gave up 3 bases, with 12 bases separating them. In DNA form, the CDR3 reads TGTGCCAGCAGTTTTGGCACCAGAAGCTACGAGCAGTACTTC. It specifies CASSFGTRSYEQYF.

This clone was seen a handful of times. The chain recombines TRBV11-2 with TRBJ2-7; D is uncertain. Per the germline V gene, CDR1 is SGHAT and CDR2 is FQNNGV. This CDR3 spans 15 amino acids. V was shortened by 1 base and J by 1 base, with 11 bases between the two germline ends. CDR3 nucleotides: TGTGCCAGCAGCTTAGCTCTGGTCCCGTCCTACGAGCAGTACTTC. This translates into CASSLALVPSYEQYF. Full variable domain (rest looked up from reference TRBV11-2 and TRBJ2-7): EAGVAQSPRYKIIEKRQSVAFWCNPISGHATLYWYQQILGQGPKLLIQFQNNGVVDDSQLPKDRFSAERLKGVDSTLKIQPAKLEDSAVYLCASSLALVPSYEQYFGPGTRLTVT.

The chain uses TRBV5-6 and TRBJ1-1; D is uncertain. Trimming stripped 2 bases from V and 1 base from J, with 15 bases between. Germline V CDR1 and CDR2: SGHDT, YYEEEE. This CDR3 contains 16 residues. The CDR3 coding sequence is TGTGCCAGCAGCTTTCTCTTATTGGCCGGGAACACTGAAGCTTTCTTT. Protein: CASSFLLLAGNTEAFF.

This chain connects TRBV29-1 to TRBJ2-1, with TRBD2 identical over 12 bases. Germline values: CDR1 SQVTM, CDR2 ANQGSEA. The CDR3 runs to 13 residues. The V gene end was trimmed by 7 bases and the J gene end by 4 bases; junction bases not matched to a gene: 2. CDR3 coding DNA: TGCAGCGGGACTAGCGGGAATTACAATGAGCAGTTCTTC. Its protein is CSGTSGNYNEQFF.

The chain uses TRBV11-2 and TRBJ2-2; the match to TRBD1 covers 7 bases. V lost 4 bases and J lost 4; bases outside the gene matches: 3. Germline CDR1 reads SGHAT; CDR2 reads FQNNGV. The CDR3 covers 14 residues. CDR3 sequence: CASSYTGATGELFF. The CDR3 DNA reads as TGTGCCAGCAGCTACACAGGGGCCACCGGGGAGCTGTTTTTT. Full variable domain (remainder filled in from reference TRBV11-2 and TRBJ2-2): EAGVAQSPRYKIIEKRQSVAFWCNPISGHATLYWYQQILGQGPKLLIQFQNNGVVDDSQLPKDRFSAERLKGVDSTLKIQPAKLEDSAVYLCASSYTGATGELFFGEGSRLTVL.